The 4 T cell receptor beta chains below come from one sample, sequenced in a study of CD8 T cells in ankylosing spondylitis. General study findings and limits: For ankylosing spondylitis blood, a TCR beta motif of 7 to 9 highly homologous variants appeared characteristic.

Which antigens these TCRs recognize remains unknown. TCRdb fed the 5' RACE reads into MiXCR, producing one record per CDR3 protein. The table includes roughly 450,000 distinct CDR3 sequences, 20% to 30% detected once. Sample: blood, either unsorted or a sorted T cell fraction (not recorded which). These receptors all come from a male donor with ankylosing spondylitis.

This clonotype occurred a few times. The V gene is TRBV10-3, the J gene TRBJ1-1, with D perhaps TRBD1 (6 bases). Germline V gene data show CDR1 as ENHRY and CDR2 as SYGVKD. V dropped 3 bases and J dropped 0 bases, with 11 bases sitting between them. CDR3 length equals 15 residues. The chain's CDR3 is CAISDSDRLNTEAFF. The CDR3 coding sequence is TGTGCCATCAGTGACTCGGACAGACTGAACACTGAAGCTTTCTTT.

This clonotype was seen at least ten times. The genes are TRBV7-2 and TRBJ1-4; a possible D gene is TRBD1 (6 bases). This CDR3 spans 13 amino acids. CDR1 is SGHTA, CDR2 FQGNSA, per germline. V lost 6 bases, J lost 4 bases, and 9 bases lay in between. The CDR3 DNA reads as TGTGCCAGCAGTTCAGGGGTTAATGAAAAACTGTTTTTT. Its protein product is CASSSGVNEKLFF.

In DNA, the CDR3 is TGCAGCGTAGAACAGGGGGCAGATACGCAGTATTTT. It encodes CSVEQGADTQYF. The V call is TRBV29-1, the J call TRBJ2-3, with 8 bases aligning to TRBD1. The germline V gene has CDR1 SQVTM and CDR2 ANQGSEA. The CDR3 loop spans 12 amino acids. J gave up 4 bases and V 6 bases, and 3 bases lay outside the gene matches.

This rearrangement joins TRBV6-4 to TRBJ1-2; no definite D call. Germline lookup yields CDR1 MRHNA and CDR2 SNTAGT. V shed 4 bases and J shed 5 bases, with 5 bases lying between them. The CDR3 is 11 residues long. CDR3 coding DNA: TGTGCCAGCAGTGGAAGTTATGGCTACACCTTC. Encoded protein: CASSGSYGYTF.